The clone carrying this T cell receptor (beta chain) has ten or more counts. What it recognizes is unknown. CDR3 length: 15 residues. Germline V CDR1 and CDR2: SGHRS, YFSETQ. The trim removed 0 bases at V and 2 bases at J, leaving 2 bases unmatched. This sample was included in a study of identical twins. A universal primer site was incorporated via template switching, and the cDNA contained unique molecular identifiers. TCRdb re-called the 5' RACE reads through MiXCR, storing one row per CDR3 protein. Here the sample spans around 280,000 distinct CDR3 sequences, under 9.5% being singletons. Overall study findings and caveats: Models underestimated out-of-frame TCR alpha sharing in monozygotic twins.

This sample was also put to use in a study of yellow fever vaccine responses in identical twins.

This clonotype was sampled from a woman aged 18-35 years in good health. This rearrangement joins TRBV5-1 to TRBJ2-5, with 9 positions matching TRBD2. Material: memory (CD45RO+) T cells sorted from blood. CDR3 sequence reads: CASSLVAGGQETQYF. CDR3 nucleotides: TGCGCCAGCAGCTTGGTTGCGGGGGGGCAAGAGACCCAGTACTTC.